Following are 32 T cell receptor beta chains from one sample sequenced in a study of blood T cells in healthy people across ages. The second PCR ran about 7 to 12 cycles with a sample-barcoded 5' primer and J-beta primers. TCRdb reprocessed the 5' RACE reads via MiXCR and lists one record per CDR3 protein. The sample shows 1.5 million to 2 million distinct CDR3 sequences, approximately 50% of them seen only once. The sequenced sample was blood. The receptors here all came from a woman between 40 and 50 years old in good health.

J is TRBJ2-7 and V is TRBV12-3 or TRBV12-4; weak D call: TRBD1 (7 bases). CDR3 length equals 16 residues. The V gene lost 6 bases and the J gene lost 4 bases, with 22 bases spanning the gap. CDR3 protein: CASSPTDRDLAYEQYF. DNA of the CDR3: TGTGCCAGCAGCCCGACCGACAGGGACTTAGCGTACGAGCAGTACTTC.

V gene TRBV5-1 combines with J gene TRBJ1-2; D gene ambiguous. This CDR3 is built from 14 residues. V was pared by 2 bases and J by 2 bases, with 10 bases between. Germline CDR1 SGHRS, CDR2 YFSETQ. CDR3 amino acids: CASSLNTQNYGYTF. Written as DNA, the CDR3 is TGCGCCAGCAGCTTAAACACCCAAAACTATGGCTACACCTTC.

Note on this clonotype: Given a much more abundant clone one base away, this may be a read error. The gene calls are TRBV5-6 and TRBJ2-7, with 9 bases identical to TRBD1. The DNA end is a closer match to TRBJ2-5, so the J assignment may be wrong. CDR1 and CDR2 (germline): SGHDT, YYEEEE. The CDR3 is 13 residues long. CDR3 sequence (DNA): TGTGCCAGCAGCTGGACAGGGGTAAAGACCCAGTACTTC. Translating it yields CASSWTGVKTQYF.

The chain employs TRBV5-1 and TRBJ2-7; D may be TRBD2 (6 bases). This CDR3 region has 11 residues. The V gene's germline CDR1 is SGHRS and CDR2 YFSETQ. With 4 bases removed from V and 7 bases from J, the gap between germline ends came to 9 bases. The CDR3 region is CASSRGWEQYF. DNA of the CDR3: TGCGCCAGCAGCCGGGGGTGGGAGCAGTACTTC. Combining the CDR3 with reference TRBV5-1 and TRBJ2-7 gives the whole variable domain KAGVTQTPRYLIKTRGQQVTLSCSPISGHRSVSWYQQTPGQGLQFLFEYFSETQRNKGNFPGRFSGRQFSNSRSEMNVSTLELGDSALYLCASSRGWEQYFGPGTRLTVT.

The rearrangement links TRBV27 to TRBJ2-7; D call uncertain. Germline V lookup: CDR1 MNHEY, CDR2 SMNVEV (reference sequence). The CDR3 spans 13 residues. V was shortened by 2 bases and J by 4 bases, with 9 bases between the two germline ends. CDR3 sequence reads: CASSLDEEYEQYF. CDR3 in DNA: TGTGCCAGCAGTTTAGATGAGGAGTACGAGCAGTACTTC.

This sequence joins TRBV28 and TRBJ2-2; 8 bases map to TRBD1. Germline lookup yields CDR1 MDHEN and CDR2 SYDVKM. The CDR3 is made up of 15 amino acids. Losses at the gene ends were 4 bases for V and 7 bases for J; bases not matched to a gene: 8. CDR3 protein: CASSSQGAGSGELFF. Here the CDR3 DNA reads TGTGCCAGCAGTTCCCAGGGGGCGGGGAGCGGGGAGCTGTTTTTT.

The J gene is TRBJ1-2, the V gene TRBV4-3; no clear D. V lost 1 base and J 1 base, leaving 7 bases between the germline ends. From germline, CDR1 is LGHNA and CDR2 YSLEER. The CDR3 loop spans 14 amino acids. CDR3 bases: TGCGCCAGCAGCCAAGTTCAGGATAACTATGGCTACACCTTC. Translation: CASSQVQDNYGYTF.

This clonotype came up a few times. This chain uses TRBV11-1 with TRBJ1-2; TRBD1 matches 9 bases. Germline V lookup: CDR1 SGHAT, CDR2 FQDESV (reference sequence). The V gene end was trimmed by 5 bases and the J gene end by 6 bases; junction bases not matched to a gene: 4. The CDR3 covers 13 residues. CDR3 in amino acids: CASSDRGLNGYTF. As DNA, the CDR3 is TGTGCCAGCAGCGACAGGGGGTTGAATGGCTACACCTTC.

This clonotype was observed a handful of times. The chain couples TRBV7-2 to TRBJ2-1; 11 bases match TRBD2. Looked up from germline, CDR1 is SGHTA and CDR2 is FQGNSA. CDR3 length: 16 amino acids. Trimming removed 4 bases from V and 4 bases from J; junction bases left unmatched: 6. The CDR3 here is CASSYAGTSGYNEQFF. In DNA, the CDR3 is TGTGCCAGCAGCTACGCCGGGACTAGCGGATACAATGAGCAGTTCTTC.

This clonotype was seen only a few times. The rearrangement uses TRBV20-1 and TRBJ2-6; 7 bases align to TRBD1. V was clipped by 6 bases and J by 2 bases; unmatched bases: 4. Germline V gene lookup returns CDR1 DFQATT and CDR2 SNEGSKA (reference sequence). The CDR3 covers 14 residues. CDR3 protein: CSAYQGAGANVLTF. CDR3 in DNA: TGCAGTGCGTACCAGGGGGCTGGGGCCAACGTCCTGACTTTC.

This clonotype has just one count. The chain is built from TRBV20-1 and TRBJ2-4, with D tentatively TRBD1 (6 bases). The DNA end is more similar to TRBJ2-7, so the J call may be wrong. CDR3 length equals 13 residues. Germline CDR1 and CDR2: DFQATT and SNEGSKA (reference sequence). Here the CDR3 reads CSASGTPTDEQYF. DNA of the CDR3: TGCAGTGCTAGTGGGACACCCACCGACGAGCAGTACTTC.

V usage is TRBV19 and J usage is TRBJ2-7; 10 bases map to TRBD1. From germline, CDR1 is LNHDA and CDR2 SQIVND (reference sequence). V lost 6 bases and J lost 2; bases outside the gene matches: 10. The CDR3 runs 16 residues. CDR3 in amino acids: CASSPGAGTGAYEQYF. Here the CDR3 DNA reads TGTGCCAGTAGCCCGGGAGCGGGGACAGGGGCCTACGAGCAGTACTTC. The full variable domain, in which reference TRBV19 and TRBJ2-7 provide the parts outside the CDR3, is DGGITQSPKYLFRKEGQNVTLSCEQNLNHDAMYWYRQDPGQGLRLIYYSQIVNDFQKGDIAEGYSVSREKKESFPLTVTSAQKNPTAFYLCASSPGAGTGAYEQYFGPGTRLTVT.

This clonotype was recorded a few times. The chain recombines TRBV6-5 with TRBJ2-5; TRBD1 agrees at 8 bases. Per the germline V gene, CDR1 is MNHEY and CDR2 is SVGAGI. Trimming at V came to 4 bases and at J to 2 bases, leaving 12 bases not matched to a gene. The CDR3 is made up of 17 amino acids. This chain's CDR3 is CASSFGTGLGGQETQYF. The CDR3 DNA reads TGTGCCAGCAGTTTCGGGACAGGCCTGGGGGGACAAGAGACCCAGTACTTC.

The rearrangement joins TRBV5-1 to TRBJ2-1; TRBD2 aligns across 7 bases. The CDR3 covers 15 residues. With 4 bases clipped from V and 0 bases from J, the junction kept 4 bases outside the gene matches. Germline V CDR1 and CDR2: SGHRS, YFSETQ. CDR3 region: CASSIGDYSYNEQFF. Written as DNA, the CDR3 is TGCGCCAGCAGCATAGGGGACTACTCCTACAATGAGCAGTTCTTC.

In this sample, this clonotype turned up once. Here the CDR3 DNA reads TGCGCCAGCAGGAGGGGGGCGGGAGGAGATACGCAGTATTTT. It translates to CASRRGAGGDTQYF. This sequence joins TRBV10-2 and TRBJ2-3; TRBD2 matches 8 bases. The ends lost 6 bases at V and 5 bases at J; junction bases unmatched: 7. This CDR3 region has 14 residues. Germline V gene lookup returns CDR1 WSHSY and CDR2 SAAADI.

This clonotype appeared once. The J gene is TRBJ1-1, the V gene TRBV5-1, with 8 bases matching TRBD1. CDR3 length equals 15 residues. Trimming cost V 7 bases and J 4 bases; bases outside gene matches: 12. CDR1 is SGHRS, CDR2 YFSETQ, per germline. CDR3 region: CASYPLTGEGTEAFF. DNA of the CDR3: TGCGCCAGCTACCCCCTGACAGGGGAGGGCACTGAAGCTTTCTTT.

The chain couples TRBV25-1 to TRBJ1-6; D is perhaps TRBD1 (5 bases). Germline assignment: CDR1 MGHDK and CDR2 SYGVNS. V lost 5 bases to trimming and J lost 9 bases, with 17 bases between them. This CDR3 region has 15 residues. CDR3 sequence (DNA): TGTGCCAGCAGTACCCCCTCCGGGACCTCTTCACCCCTCCACTTT. It specifies CASSTPSGTSSPLHF.

This clonotype was found a few times. The chain uses TRBV29-1 and TRBJ2-3; no definite D call. Germline CDR1 reads SQVTM; CDR2 reads ANQGSEA. This CDR3 comprises 14 residues. Trimming left V 1 base short and J 0 bases short, with 8 bases between. For the CDR3, the DNA is TGCAGCGTTGAAGCCCCGGACAGCACAGATACGCAGTATTTT. It specifies CSVEAPDSTDTQYF.

The chain carries TRBV6-2 or TRBV6-3 and TRBJ2-1, with D possibly TRBD2 on 5 matching bases. The CDR3 has 13 amino acids. Germline CDR1 reads MNHEY; CDR2 reads SVGEGT. V lost 0 bases to trimming and J lost 13 bases, with 13 bases between them. CDR3 nucleotides: TGTGCCAGCAGTTACTCTGGGTGGGAGACCCAGTTCTTC. Encoded protein: CASSYSGWETQFF.

The CDR3 sequence: CASGGTGGDYGYTF. The CDR3 nucleotides are TGTGCCAGCGGTGGGACAGGGGGCGACTATGGCTACACCTTC. The rearrangement uses TRBV6-1 and TRBJ1-2; 12 bases map to TRBD1. V gave up 8 bases and J gave up 3 bases; unmatched junction bases: 4. The CDR3 has 14 amino acids. In germline, CDR1 is MNHNS, CDR2 SASEGT.

This clonotype was seen a handful of times. The genes are TRBV4-2 and TRBJ2-1, with D tentatively TRBD1 or TRBD2 (5 bases each). The CDR3 length is 16 residues. The V end was cut by 0 bases, the J end by 0 bases, with 9 bases between. CDR1 LGHNA and CDR2 YNFKEQ come from the germline V gene. CDR3 protein: CASSQDWGNSYNEQFF. CDR3 DNA sequence: TGTGCCAGCAGCCAAGATTGGGGGAACTCCTACAATGAGCAGTTCTTC.

The chain uses TRBV4-2 and TRBJ2-3; 9 bases are shared with TRBD2. The CDR3 totals 15 residues. Unmatched junction bases numbered 7, after V lost 2 bases and J lost 7 bases. From germline, CDR1 is LGHNA and CDR2 YNFKEQ. CDR3 protein: CASSQSGGPENTQYF. Written as DNA, the CDR3 is TGTGCCAGCAGCCAAAGCGGGGGGCCGGAAAATACGCAGTATTTT.

V is TRBV6-2 or TRBV6-3 and J is TRBJ2-5; 8 nucleotides line up with TRBD2. The J call could be wrong; TRBJ2-7 is a better fit for the DNA end. Germline CDR1 and CDR2: MNHEY and SVGEGT. The CDR3 spans 17 residues. The CDR3 protein is CASSYSPRTSRDYEQYF. The CDR3 region has the DNA TGTGCCAGCAGTTACTCCCCGAGGACTAGCCGAGATTACGAGCAGTACTTC.

This clonotype was seen only once. This chain joins TRBV12-3 or TRBV12-4 and TRBJ2-5; 8 bases map to TRBD2. V was pared by 3 bases and J by 11 bases, with 14 bases of the junction left unmatched. The CDR3 is made up of 15 amino acids. The DNA of the CDR3 is TGTGCCAGCAGTTTGGACGGGGGGGCGCTTCATGAGCAGTACTTC. Translating it yields CASSLDGGALHEQYF.

The count of this clonotype is one. A read error may be the cause here, since a much bigger clone is one base away. The chain uses TRBV7-2 and TRBJ2-7, with D possibly matching TRBD2 (6 bases). The V and J ends lost 5 bases and 8 bases respectively, with 19 bases between them. This CDR3 contains 14 residues. Germline V CDR1 and CDR2: SGHTA, FQGNSA. For the CDR3, the DNA is TGTGCCAGCAGCCCACCAGACGGGAGTTACAAGCAGTACTTC. Encoded protein: CASSPPDGSYKQYF.

This clonotype came up a few times. CDR3 protein: CSARVTSNYGYTF. The CDR3 DNA reads TGCAGTGCTAGAGTAACCTCTAACTATGGCTACACCTTC. The V gene is TRBV20-1, the J gene TRBJ1-2; no reliable D call. The CDR3 loop spans 13 amino acids. Trimming shortened V by 1 base and J by 0 bases, and 6 bases separated the two germline ends. The germline gives CDR1 DFQATT, CDR2 SNEGSKA (reference sequence).

This clonotype was counted at least ten times. The CDR3 nucleotides are TGCAGCGGTGGGGGACAGAGCTCCTACAATGAGCAGTTCTTC. This encodes CSGGGQSSYNEQFF. This chain connects TRBV29-1 to TRBJ2-1, with TRBD1 identical over 7 bases. The CDR3 contains 14 residues. Germline V gene lookup returns CDR1 SQVTM and CDR2 ANQGSEA. The V and J ends lost 7 bases and 0 bases, in that order; junction bases with no gene match: 6.

This clonotype was detected a few times. The rearrangement uses TRBV12-3 or TRBV12-4 and TRBJ1-2; the D is unclear. The CDR3 sequence is 13 residues long. V lost 3 bases, J lost 1 base, and 6 bases lay in between. The CDR3 coding sequence is TGTGCCAGCAGTTTTGCCATTAACTATGGCTACACCTTC. Its translation is CASSFAINYGYTF.

The gene calls are TRBV6-2 or TRBV6-3 and TRBJ2-1; D call uncertain. Germline V gene lookup returns CDR1 MNHEY and CDR2 SVGEGT. The V end was cut by 4 bases, the J end by 1 base, with 14 bases between. This CDR3 region has 16 residues. The CDR3 DNA follows: TGTGCCAGCAGTTCCGGCCAGGTACTATCCTACAATGAGCAGTTCTTC. Translating gives CASSSGQVLSYNEQFF.

The rearrangement joins TRBV6-2 or TRBV6-3 to TRBJ1-6, with D possibly matching TRBD1 (6 bases). This CDR3 has 15 residues. V was pared by 6 bases and J by 1 base, with 10 bases between. Germline V gives CDR1 MNHEY, CDR2 SVGEGT. The CDR3 DNA reads TGTGCCAGCAGGGAGGACAGATCCTATAATTCACCCCTCCACTTT. Amino acid sequence: CASREDRSYNSPLHF.

This clonotype occurred a few times. This sequence joins TRBV12-3 or TRBV12-4 and TRBJ1-4, with D perhaps TRBD1 (6 bases). This CDR3 region has 13 residues. Between the trimmed V and J ends, which lost 5 bases and 7 bases, there was a span of 11 bases. The CDR3 DNA follows: TGTGCCAGCAGTACAGGGACGGTTGAAAAACTGTTTTTT. This encodes CASSTGTVEKLFF.

In its sample, this clonotype was seen many times. This sequence joins TRBV4-3 and TRBJ2-1, with 7 bases aligning to TRBD1. The CDR3 is made up of 15 amino acids. Germline CDR1 reads LGHNA; CDR2 reads YSLEER. Trimming removed 0 bases from V and 5 bases from J; junction bases left unmatched: 4. The CDR3 DNA follows: TGCGCCAGCAGCCAAGAAGGCACAGGGGACAATGAGCAGTTCTTC. It specifies CASSQEGTGDNEQFF.